This passage covers 25 T cell receptor beta chains from one sample sequenced in a study of control samples from healthy donors and cancer patients. Libraries were prepared by immunoSEQ multiplex PCR; TCRdb keeps only in-frame clonotypes and omits some of them. The sample lists tens of thousands of clones, around nine tenths occurring once. Sequenced input: blood. Receptors were obtained from a woman aged 50 to 60 in good health.

The gene calls are TRBV3-1 (or the pseudogene TRBV3-2) and TRBJ1-5; perhaps TRBD1 as D (5 bases). CDR1 is LGHDT, CDR2 YNNKEL, per germline (reference sequence). This CDR3 is built from 13 residues. Trimming took 4 bases from V and 4 from J, leaving 8 bases between them. DNA for the CDR3: TGTGCCAGCAGCCGACAGCTAAATCAGCCCCAGCATTTT. Protein product: CASSRQLNQPQHF.

The chain has TRBV5-1 and TRBJ1-2; 7 positions agree with TRBD1. The CDR3 sequence is 15 residues long. Germline V gene sequence: CDR1 SGHRS, CDR2 YFSETQ. Trimming removed 1 base from V and 8 bases from J; junction bases left unmatched: 11. The CDR3 DNA is TGCGCCAGCAGCTTGTCCTTGGTACAGGGGTCCGGCTACACCTTC. It specifies CASSLSLVQGSGYTF.

V usage is TRBV6-5 and J usage is TRBJ2-1, with D unresolved. Trimming pared 8 bases from V and 0 bases from J, leaving 11 bases between. The CDR3 has 14 amino acids. CDR1 and CDR2 (germline): MNHEY, SVGAGI. DNA for the CDR3: TGTGCCAGCCAAACTCGCAGCTCCTACAATGAGCAGTTCTTC. This gives the protein CASQTRSSYNEQFF.

The chain joins TRBV5-4 to TRBJ1-1; 10 nucleotides agree with TRBD1. The CDR3 consists of 18 residues. The ends lost 3 bases at V and 1 base at J; junction bases unmatched: 12. Germline loops: CDR1 SGHNT, CDR2 YYREEE (reference sequence). The CDR3 sequence: CASSSPGQGNLRNTEAFF. The CDR3 DNA reads TGTGCCAGCAGCTCCCCGGGACAGGGGAACCTTCGGAACACTGAAGCTTTCTTT.

This sequence joins TRBV7-9 and TRBJ1-1; D is unclear. CDR1 SEHNR and CDR2 FQNEAQ come from the germline V gene (reference sequence). The CDR3 is made up of 14 amino acids. Between the trimmed V and J ends, which lost 1 base and 2 bases, there was a span of 8 bases. Here the CDR3 reads CASSLGELNTEAFF. The CDR3 region has the DNA TGTGCCAGCAGCTTAGGAGAGCTTAACACTGAAGCTTTCTTT.

The chain is built from TRBV7-9 and TRBJ2-1; no clear D gene. The V gene's germline CDR1 is SEHNR and CDR2 FQNEAQ (reference sequence). This CDR3 comprises 13 residues. V lost 2 bases to trimming and J lost 4 bases, with 6 bases between them. As DNA, the CDR3 is TGTGCCAGCAGCTTACTACAGTACAATGAGCAGTTCTTC. It translates to CASSLLQYNEQFF. The whole variable domain, remainder taken from reference TRBV7-9 and TRBJ2-1, is DTGVSQNPRHKITKRGQNVTFRCDPISEHNRLYWYRQTLGQGPEFLTYFQNEAQLEKSRLLSDRFSAERPKGSFSTLEIQRTEQGDSAMYLCASSLLQYNEQFFGPGTRLTVL.

This chain links TRBV3-1 (or the pseudogene TRBV3-2) with TRBJ2-3; D tentatively reads TRBD1 or TRBD2 (5 bases each). V was cut by 0 bases and J by 1 base, with 11 bases left in between. The CDR3 loop spans 16 amino acids. Germline V lookup: CDR1 LGHDT, CDR2 YNNKEL (reference sequence). CDR3 coding DNA: TGTGCCAGCAGCCAAGATGATTTGGGGGGCACAGATACGCAGTATTTT. As protein: CASSQDDLGGTDTQYF.

The chain employs TRBV30 and TRBJ1-6; the match to TRBD1 covers 9 bases. V gave up 1 base and J gave up 7 bases; unmatched junction bases: 5. Germline V lookup: CDR1 GTSNPN, CDR2 SVGIG (reference sequence). The CDR3 length is 15 residues. The CDR3 loop reads CAWSGTGQGNSPLHF. The CDR3 DNA follows: TGTGCCTGGAGTGGGACGGGACAGGGAAATTCACCCCTCCACTTT.

The J gene is TRBJ1-3, the V gene TRBV5-1; D gene ambiguous. Germline V gene lookup returns CDR1 SGHRS and CDR2 YFSETQ. This CDR3 is 16 amino acids long. V lost 0 bases to trimming and J lost 2 bases, with 12 bases between them. The CDR3 DNA follows: TGCGCCAGCAGCTTGGTTGCTACGTCCGCTGGAAACACCATATATTTT. Protein product: CASSLVATSAGNTIYF.

The chain recombines TRBV5-1 with TRBJ1-1; unclear D gene. The V gene's germline CDR1 is SGHRS and CDR2 YFSETQ. V shed 0 bases and J shed 0 bases, with 12 bases lying between them. CDR3 length equals 16 residues. CDR3 protein: CASSLAPLGLNTEAFF. The CDR3, as DNA: TGCGCCAGCAGCTTGGCCCCTCTTGGTCTGAACACTGAAGCTTTCTTT.

This clone was detected only once. V and J are TRBV2 and TRBJ1-2, with D unclear. Germline CDR1 and CDR2: SNHLY and FYNNEI. V lost 1 base and J 8 bases, leaving 8 bases between the germline ends. The CDR3 runs to 12 residues. In DNA form, the CDR3 reads TGTGCCAGCAGTGAAGGGCGTTTGGGCTACACCTTC. Translation gives CASSEGRLGYTF.

The chain carries TRBV3-1 (or the pseudogene TRBV3-2) and TRBJ1-2; 9 bases fit TRBD1. Germline V gives CDR1 LGHDT, CDR2 YNNKEL (reference sequence). This CDR3 comprises 14 residues. V shed 0 bases and J 6 bases; nucleotides not matched to a gene: 2. The CDR3 DNA reads as TGTGCCAGCAGCCAAGACCACAGGGGGCATGGCTACACCTTC. This sequence encodes CASSQDHRGHGYTF.

This sequence joins TRBV6-5 and TRBJ1-4; tentative D call: TRBD1 (5 bases). From germline, CDR1 is MNHEY and CDR2 SVGAGI. The CDR3 consists of 14 residues. Trimming stripped 7 bases from V and 6 bases from J, with 15 bases between. CDR3 sequence: CASIVGLGDEKLFF. For the CDR3, the DNA is TGTGCCAGCATTGTGGGGCTCGGGGATGAAAAACTGTTTTTT.

This chain joins TRBV7-2 and TRBJ1-1; D is unresolved. V lost 5 bases to trimming and J lost 2 bases, with 15 bases between them. The germline CDR1 and CDR2 sequences are SGHTA and FQGNSA. The CDR3 covers 15 residues. The chain's CDR3 is CASSPKTVLNTEAFF. DNA of the CDR3: TGTGCCAGCAGCCCGAAGACGGTTTTAAACACTGAAGCTTTCTTT.

This clone occurred once. The chain couples TRBV14 to TRBJ2-3, with TRBD2 matching over 12 bases. Germline V gives CDR1 SGHDN, CDR2 FVKESK. V lost 0 bases to trimming and J lost 5 bases; unmatched junction nucleotides: 9. The CDR3 consists of 18 residues. CDR3 sequence (DNA): TGTGCCAGCAGCCAAGAAGAAAGGCTAGCGGGGGGGAAAGATACGCAGTATTTT. Translating gives CASSQEERLAGGKDTQYF. The complete variable domain, with remaining parts taken from reference TRBV14 and TRBJ2-3, reads EAGVTQFPSHSVIEKGQTVTLRCDPISGHDNLYWYRRVMGKEIKFLLHFVKESKQDESGMPNNRFLAERTGGTYSTLKVQPAELEDSGVYFCASSQEERLAGGKDTQYFGPGTRLTVL.

The chain has TRBV30 and TRBJ1-5; no definite D call. V was trimmed by 2 bases and J by 5 bases, leaving 10 bases between them. The CDR3 has 13 amino acids. CDR1 GTSNPN and CDR2 SVGIG come from the germline V gene (reference sequence). The CDR3 sequence is CAWSRAGDQPQHF. As DNA, the CDR3 is TGTGCCTGGAGTAGGGCCGGAGATCAGCCCCAGCATTTT. Combining the CDR3 with reference TRBV30 and TRBJ1-5 gives the whole variable domain SQTIHQWPATLVQPVGSPLSLECTVEGTSNPNLYWYRQAAGRGLQLLFYSVGIGQISSEVPQNLSASRPQDRQFILSSKKLLLSDSGFYLCAWSRAGDQPQHFGDGTRLSIL.

This rearrangement joins TRBV5-3 to TRBJ1-2; D is unresolved. TRBV5-3 is noted as an ORF with a role that remains uncertain. CDR3 length: 13 residues. V was cut by 0 bases and J by 2 bases, with 5 bases left in between. The CDR3 protein is CARSLGENYGYTF. For the CDR3, the DNA is TGTGCCAGAAGCTTGGGGGAAAACTATGGCTACACCTTC.

The V call is TRBV18, the J call TRBJ1-5; D gene unclear. The length of the CDR3 is 13 residues. V lost 4 bases, J lost 5 bases, and 9 bases lay in between. CDR1 KGHSH and CDR2 LQKENI come from the germline V gene. The CDR3 bases are TGTGCCAGCTCACTGGGAGTGGATCAGCCCCAGCATTTT. Encoded protein: CASSLGVDQPQHF.

This clone was recorded once. The J gene is TRBJ1-1, the V gene TRBV6-5; D is unresolved. Germline lookup yields CDR1 MNHEY and CDR2 SVGAGI. The ends were cut back, 6 bases at V and 4 bases at J, with 12 bases in the middle. The CDR3 is 13 residues long. CDR3 in DNA: TGTGCCAGCAGACGCGGTTCTGTCACTGAAGCTTTCTTT. It encodes CASRRGSVTEAFF.

CDR3 nucleotides: TGCGCCAGCAGCGCGGACCTAATGAACACTGAAGCTTTCTTT. Encoded protein: CASSADLMNTEAFF. This sequence joins TRBV5-1 and TRBJ1-1; D not resolved. Germline CDR1 SGHRS, CDR2 YFSETQ. Trimming pared 4 bases from V and 0 bases from J, leaving 10 bases between. The CDR3 consists of 14 residues. Combining the CDR3 with reference TRBV5-1 and TRBJ1-1 gives the whole variable domain KAGVTQTPRYLIKTRGQQVTLSCSPISGHRSVSWYQQTPGQGLQFLFEYFSETQRNKGNFPGRFSGRQFSNSRSEMNVSTLELGDSALYLCASSADLMNTEAFFGQGTRLTVV.

The V and J genes are TRBV7-9 and TRBJ1-6, with D unclear. V lost 2 bases and J lost 0, with 17 bases in between. CDR3 length: 19 residues. Germline V gives CDR1 SEHNR, CDR2 FQNEAQ (reference sequence). CDR3 protein: CASSLFLGTLTSYNSPLHF. The DNA of the CDR3 is TGTGCCAGCAGCTTATTCCTTGGTACCTTGACCTCCTATAATTCACCCCTCCACTTT.

The chain uses TRBV30 and TRBJ1-2; 10 bases fit TRBD1. The CDR3 is made up of 14 amino acids. J gave up 5 bases and V 2 bases, and 5 bases lay outside the gene matches. Germline lookup yields CDR1 GTSNPN and CDR2 SVGIG (reference sequence). CDR3 loop: CAWSTPDRGYGYTF. As DNA, the CDR3 is TGTGCCTGGAGTACCCCGGACAGGGGGTATGGCTACACCTTC.

The DNA for the CDR3 is TGTGCCTGGAGTTCAGGGTGGGACACTGAAGCTTTCTTT. Amino acid sequence: CAWSSGWDTEAFF. The V and J genes are TRBV30 and TRBJ1-1, with a weak D call TRBD1 (5 bases). CDR3 length: 13 residues. Between the trimmed V and J ends, which lost 2 bases and 3 bases, there was a span of 10 bases. Germline lookup yields CDR1 GTSNPN and CDR2 SVGIG (reference sequence).

V usage is TRBV5-5 and J usage is TRBJ2-6; unclear D gene. CDR3 size: 16 residues. Trimming left V 0 bases short and J 0 bases short, with 7 bases between. The germline V gene has CDR1 SGHKS and CDR2 YYEKEE (reference sequence). The CDR3 coding sequence is TGTGCCAGCAGCTTGGCAGACAACTCTGGGGCCAACGTCCTGACTTTC. This encodes CASSLADNSGANVLTF.

J is TRBJ1-2 and V is TRBV7-2, with D possibly matching TRBD1 (6 bases). V shed 1 base and J shed 4 bases, with 7 bases lying between them. The CDR3 spans 13 residues. Germline-derived CDR1 and CDR2 are SGHTA and FQGNSA. The CDR3 loop reads CASSLGTAYGYTF. Written as DNA, the CDR3 is TGTGCCAGCAGCTTAGGGACAGCCTATGGCTACACCTTC.